These T cell receptor beta chains were read from a single sample in a study of T cells after yellow fever vaccination. TCRdb redid the calling of the 5' RACE reads with MiXCR, one entry per CDR3 protein. The table shows 250,000 to 350,000 distinct CDR3 sequences, with 6.8% occurring only once. Sample: PBMCs, taken more than 35 days after the first yellow fever vaccination. Source of these receptors: a man aged 18 to 29 who received the YFV17D yellow fever vaccine. Both conserved end residues are part of each CDR3. Fields, in order: clone size, J gene, D gene, V gene, CDR3 protein, CDR3 DNA. A D gene is named only where the DNA matches it firmly. Only some rows state a clone size, as once, few, many or a class for expanded clones.

>many|TRBJ2-1|.|TRBV20-1
CSAKGGSRGSYNEQFF
TGCAGTGCTAAAGGAGGGTCGCGCGGCTCCTACAATGAGCAGTTCTTC
>many|TRBJ2-1|TRBD2|TRBV7-8
CASTPRALAGANNEQFF
TGTGCCAGCACCCCACGGGCACTAGCGGGGGCCAACAATGAGCAGTTCTTC
>few|TRBJ2-1|TRBD2|TRBV7-9
CASSLGLAGGTNEQFF
TGTGCCAGCAGCTTAGGACTAGCGGGGGGTACTAATGAGCAGTTCTTC
>many|TRBJ2-2|TRBD1|TRBV12-3/TRBV12-4
CASIGDRGNTGELFF
TGTGCCAGCATTGGAGACAGGGGTAACACCGGGGAGCTGTTTTTT
>many|TRBJ1-1|.|TRBV20-1
CSAKPPNTEAFF
TGCAGTGCCAAGCCGCCGAACACTGAAGCTTTCTTT
>few|TRBJ2-2|TRBD2|TRBV15
CATSQRGRNTGELFF
TGTGCCACCAGCCAGCGGGGGCGGAACACCGGGGAGCTGTTTTTT
>few|TRBJ2-4|.|TRBV7-2
CASSFEAKNIQYF
TGTGCCAGCAGCTTCGAAGCCAAAAACATTCAGTACTTC
>.|TRBJ2-1|.|TRBV5-4
CASSLGGGDSSYNEQFF
TGTGCCAGCAGCTTGGGTGGGGGGGACAGCTCCTACAATGAGCAGTTCTTC
>few|TRBJ2-4|.|TRBV10-2
CASSGATVAKNIQYF
TGCGCCAGCAGTGGGGCCACAGTAGCCAAAAACATTCAGTACTTC
>few|TRBJ1-1|TRBD1|TRBV28
CASRSGTGSPEAFF
TGTGCCAGCAGGTCCGGGACAGGGTCCCCTGAAGCTTTCTTT
>few|TRBJ2-1|.|TRBV12-3/TRBV12-4
CASSLRTAGFLDEQFF
TGTGCCAGCAGTTTGAGGACAGCTGGTTTTTTGGATGAGCAGTTCTTC
>few|TRBJ2-1|.|TRBV6-2/TRBV6-3
CASSFRGLTYNEQFF
TGTGCCAGCAGTTTTCGGGGGCTCACCTACAATGAGCAGTTCTTC
>.|TRBJ2-2|.|TRBV11-2
CASSSVTSSAGELFF
TGTGCCAGCAGCTCAGTGACTTCTAGCGCCGGGGAGCTGTTTTTT
>.|TRBJ2-1|TRBD1|TRBV18
CASSQETGGNEQFF
TGTGCCAGCTCACAAGAGACAGGGGGCAATGAGCAGTTCTTC
>.|TRBJ1-2|TRBD1|TRBV29-1
CSVDKGTAHSNYGYTF
TGCAGCGTTGATAAAGGGACAGCTCATTCTAACTATGGCTACACCTTC
>many|TRBJ1-6|.|TRBV19
CASSPVGSSYNSPLHF
TGTGCCAGTAGTCCGGTCGGGAGCTCCTATAATTCACCCCTCCACTTT
>many|TRBJ2-1|.|TRBV12-3/TRBV12-4
CASSWTASYNEQFF
TGTGCCAGCAGTTGGACAGCCTCCTACAATGAGCAGTTCTTC
>few|TRBJ2-3|.|TRBV19
CASSIQGRTDTQYF
TGTGCCAGTAGTATTCAGGGGAGGACAGATACGCAGTATTTT
>many|TRBJ2-2|TRBD1|TRBV2
CATPRGGLDTGELFF
TGTGCCACCCCGCGAGGGGGCCTCGACACCGGGGAGCTGTTTTTT
>few|TRBJ2-3|TRBD2|TRBV5-1
CASSLVGLAGGYTDTQYF
TGCGCCAGCAGCTTGGTGGGACTAGCGGGGGGGTACACAGATACGCAGTATTTT
>.|TRBJ1-5|TRBD1|TRBV7-9
CASSHSGQGARNQPQHF
TGTGCCAGCAGCCACTCAGGACAGGGGGCGCGCAATCAGCCCCAGCATTTT
>.|TRBJ2-1|TRBD2|TRBV10-3
CAISETSGGAGEQFF
TGTGCCATCAGTGAGACTAGCGGGGGGGCCGGTGAGCAGTTCTTC
>few|TRBJ1-1|.|TRBV7-9
CASGPSWGEGTEAFF
TGTGCCAGCGGCCCCTCCTGGGGGGAGGGCACTGAAGCTTTCTTT
>.|TRBJ2-3|.|TRBV2
CASNKGGAITDTQYF
TGTGCCAGCAACAAAGGGGGGGCAATCACAGATACGCAGTATTTT
>.|TRBJ1-6|.|TRBV19
CASSAKFNSPLHF
TGTGCCAGTAGTGCTAAATTTAATTCACCCCTCCACTTT
>.|TRBJ2-3|TRBD1|TRBV6-5
CASSFIQGRGTDTQYF
TGTGCCAGCAGTTTTATACAGGGGCGAGGCACAGATACGCAGTATTTT
>.|TRBJ1-2|TRBD1|TRBV7-6
CASSFDTKDRGPNYGYTF
TGTGCCAGCAGCTTTGACACTAAGGACAGGGGGCCTAACTATGGCTACACCTTC
>.|TRBJ2-2|TRBD2|TRBV3-1
CASTVLAGGPSTGELFF
TGTGCCAGCACCGTACTAGCGGGGGGGCCAAGCACCGGGGAGCTGTTTTTT
>.|TRBJ1-4|.|TRBV6-5
CASSYRGATNEKLFF
TGTGCCAGCAGTTACCGGGGGGCGACTAATGAAAAACTGTTTTTT
>few|TRBJ2-1|.|TRBV6-1
CASSQFLRGNEQFF
TGTGCCAGCAGTCAGTTCCTCAGGGGAAATGAGCAGTTCTTC
>many|TRBJ2-1|TRBD1|TRBV7-3
CASSLGQGDNEQFF
TGTGCCAGCAGCTTAGGACAGGGGGACAATGAGCAGTTCTTC
>many|TRBJ1-2|.|TRBV7-2
CASSPGGLGTPLNGYTF
TGTGCCAGCAGCCCCGGGGGCCTTGGGACGCCCTTGAATGGCTACACCTTC
>many|TRBJ1-2|.|TRBV6-1
CASSENSYRYTF
TGTGCCAGCAGTGAAAACAGCTATCGCTACACCTTC
>.|TRBJ2-5|.|TRBV19
CASRPGWGLETQYF
TGTGCCAGTAGGCCGGGATGGGGGCTAGAGACCCAGTACTTC
>.|TRBJ1-1|.|TRBV4-1
CASGQLNTEAFF
TGCGCCAGCGGACAGCTGAACACTGAAGCTTTCTTT
>.|TRBJ1-5|.|TRBV18
CASSPGPERPQHF
TGTGCCAGCTCACCGGGGCCTGAGCGGCCCCAGCATTTT
>.|TRBJ1-1|.|TRBV4-3
CASSQVLGLTEAFF
TGCGCCAGCAGCCAAGTTCTAGGGTTAACTGAAGCTTTCTTT
>many|TRBJ2-1|TRBD2|TRBV6-5
CASSYAHGGVDEQFF
TGTGCCAGCAGTTACGCCCACGGGGGGGTCGATGAGCAGTTCTTC
>.|TRBJ2-7|.|TRBV20-1
CSARSGGPPNEQYF
TGCAGTGCTAGGTCCGGGGGCCCACCGAACGAGCAGTACTTC
>.|TRBJ1-2|.|TRBV28
CASSLGLNPYGYTF
TGTGCCAGCAGTTTGGGCCTTAACCCCTATGGCTACACCTTC
>many|TRBJ2-3|.|TRBV18
CASSPLSGTTDTQYF
TGTGCCAGCTCACCATTAAGCGGAACCACAGATACGCAGTATTTT
>.|TRBJ1-6|TRBD1|TRBV6-5
CASSYLGGNNSPLHF
TGTGCCAGCAGTTACCTAGGGGGCAATAATTCACCCCTCCACTTT
>many|TRBJ2-1|.|TRBV5-1
CASSLGPFAGEQFF
TGCGCCAGCAGCTTGGGTCCTTTCGCGGGTGAGCAGTTCTTC
>.|TRBJ1-1|.|TRBV27
CASSPMDINTEAFF
TGTGCCAGCAGTCCCATGGACATAAACACTGAAGCTTTCTTT
>few|TRBJ1-5|.|TRBV27
CASSLWGSNQPQHF
TGTGCCAGCAGTTTATGGGGCAGCAATCAGCCCCAGCATTTT
>.|TRBJ1-2|.|TRBV12-3/TRBV12-4
CASSIYGYTF
TGTGCCAGCAGTATATATGGCTACACCTTC
>.|TRBJ2-7|.|TRBV7-9
CASSEEPYEQYF
TGTGCCAGCAGCGAAGAGCCCTACGAGCAGTACTTC
>few|TRBJ1-4|.|TRBV6-5
CASSYSSLHGNEKLFF
TGTGCCAGCAGTTACTCGAGTCTCCATGGAAATGAAAAACTGTTTTTT